These 9 T cell receptor beta chains originate from one sample sequenced in a study of post-analysis software for immune sequencing data. Notes on the study in general: Roughly 5 TRBV segments occurring more often in patients than controls included TRBV5-6, TRBV5-1 and TRBV20-1.

Which antigens these TCRs recognize remains unknown. Carried by the TCR beta cDNA libraries were unique molecular identifiers. Each CDR3 protein is one row after TCRdb ran MiXCR on the PCR reads. The data hold around 700,000 distinct CDR3 sequences, with approximately 60% observed a single time. The sequencing input was blood. The receptor source for this set is a girl aged 2 to 10 with multiple sclerosis.

The V gene is TRBV20-1, the J gene TRBJ2-1, with TRBD1 identical over 7 bases. The J segment lost 3 bases and the V segment lost 1 base, leaving 3 bases of the junction unmatched. CDR1 is DFQATT, CDR2 SNEGSKA, per germline (reference sequence). This CDR3 comprises 14 residues. Here the CDR3 reads CSARVGDSYNEQFF. The CDR3 DNA sequence: TGCAGTGCTAGAGTAGGGGACAGCTACAATGAGCAGTTCTTC.

As regards this clonotype: One end of the junction varies from germline; a read error may be responsible. This chain links TRBV6-2 or TRBV6-3 with TRBJ2-3; possibly TRBD2 for D (5 bases). Germline CDR1 reads MNHEY; CDR2 reads SVGEGT. This CDR3 spans 14 amino acids. CDR3 sequence reads: CANSYGLAPDTQYF. The CDR3 DNA reads as TGTGCCAACAGTTACGGTCTAGCTCCGGATACGCAGTATTTT.

The chain links TRBV29-1 to TRBJ2-3; 14 bases are a match to TRBD2. V shed 7 bases and J 5 bases; nucleotides not matched to a gene: 2. This CDR3 comprises 13 residues. Per germline, CDR1 SQVTM and CDR2 ANQGSEA. The CDR3 loop reads CSAGTSGRDTQYF. CDR3 nucleotides: TGCAGCGCTGGGACTAGCGGGAGAGATACGCAGTATTTT.

This clonotype showed up many times. This rearrangement joins TRBV7-2 to TRBJ2-1; a weak D match, TRBD2 (7 bases). This CDR3 has 17 amino acids. Trimming shortened V by 0 bases and J by 5 bases, and 17 bases separated the two germline ends. In germline, CDR1 is SGHTA, CDR2 FQGNSA. In nucleotides, the CDR3 is TGTGCCAGCAGCTTAGCGAGGGCCGGGGGGCCACACAATGAGCAGTTCTTC. Its protein product is CASSLARAGGPHNEQFF. Full variable domain (rest looked up from reference TRBV7-2 and TRBJ2-1): GAGVSQSPSNKVTEKGKDVELRCDPISGHTALYWYRQSLGQGLEFLIYFQGNSAPDKSGLPSDRFSAERTGGSVSTLTIQRTQQEDSAVYLCASSLARAGGPHNEQFFGPGTRLTVL.

In this sample, this clonotype turned up once. V usage is TRBV29-1 and J usage is TRBJ2-5; no definite D call. V was shortened by 6 bases and J by 2 bases, with 10 bases between the two germline ends. CDR1 SQVTM and CDR2 ANQGSEA come from the germline V gene. This CDR3 region has 12 residues. The CDR3, as DNA: TGCAGCGTAATAACACTACAAGAGACCCAGTACTTC. Encoded protein: CSVITLQETQYF. Filled out from reference TRBV29-1 and TRBJ2-5, the complete variable domain reads SAVISQKPSRDICQRGTSLTIQCQVDSQVTMMFWYRQQPGQSLTLIATANQGSEATYESGFVIDKFPISRPNLTFSTLTVSNMSPEDSSIYLCSVITLQETQYFGPGTRLLVL.

The count of this clonotype is one. This rearrangement joins TRBV11-1 to TRBJ2-7; the D gene is possibly TRBD2 (6 bases). Germline V gives CDR1 SGHAT, CDR2 FQDESV (reference sequence). The CDR3 runs to 16 residues. The V and J ends lost 5 bases and 0 bases respectively, with 17 bases between them. DNA for the CDR3: TGTGCCAGCAGCCCCCCAGCGTACGGGAGCTCCTACGAGCAGTACTTC. This encodes CASSPPAYGSSYEQYF.

This chain connects TRBV5-1 to TRBJ2-7; D might be TRBD2 (6 bases). Per germline, CDR1 SGHRS and CDR2 YFSETQ. V was pared by 2 bases and J by 2 bases, with 14 bases between. This CDR3 is built from 15 residues. The CDR3 region has the DNA TGCGCCAGCAGCTTTGACGGGAGATCCACCTACGAGCAGTACTTC. Amino acids: CASSFDGRSTYEQYF.

The rearrangement links TRBV2 to TRBJ2-4; D is possibly TRBD1 (6 bases). The germline CDR1 and CDR2 sequences are SNHLY and FYNNEI. The CDR3 spans 15 residues. Trimming left V 7 bases short and J 7 bases short, with 20 bases between. The CDR3 is CASMFPQGRDNIQYF. The CDR3, as DNA: TGTGCCAGCATGTTTCCACAGGGCAGGGATAACATTCAGTACTTC.

V gene TRBV7-3 combines with J gene TRBJ2-7, with D perhaps TRBD2 (6 bases). CDR1 and CDR2 (germline): SGHTA, FQGTGA. Trimming removed 5 bases from V and 2 bases from J, with 16 bases in between. This CDR3 region has 15 residues. CDR3: CASSKGGGDPYEQYF. DNA of the CDR3: TGTGCCAGCAGCAAAGGCGGCGGGGACCCCTACGAGCAGTACTTC.